The clone carrying this T cell receptor (beta chain) has more than one count but fewer than ten. No antigen is known for it. The V end lost 2 bases, the J end lost 2 bases, and 11 bases lay between the germline ends. From germline, CDR1 is ENHRY and CDR2 SYGVKD. The length of the CDR3 is 15 residues. This entry belongs to a study of blood T cells in healthy people across ages. PCR was performed a second time for about 6 to 12 cycles using a sample-barcoded 5' primer and a J-beta primer mix. MiXCR, run by TCRdb on the 5' RACE reads, gives a single entry per CDR3 protein. Of 550,000 to 800,000 distinct CDR3 sequences detected, more than 20% appear once; the ten largest clones hold approximately 3.6%. General study results and limits: PBMCs that were unsorted prevented a conclusive naive versus antigen-experienced comparison. Changes in expanded clonotypes were possibly confounded, as the CMV status of donors was unknown.

This clonotype originated in a man in his 70s in good health. Specimen: blood. The J gene is TRBJ2-3, the V gene TRBV10-3; D is possibly TRBD1 (5 bases). DNA for the CDR3: TGTGCCATCAGTGAGGAAGGACACCACACAGATACGCAGTATTTT. It codes for CAISEEGHHTDTQYF.